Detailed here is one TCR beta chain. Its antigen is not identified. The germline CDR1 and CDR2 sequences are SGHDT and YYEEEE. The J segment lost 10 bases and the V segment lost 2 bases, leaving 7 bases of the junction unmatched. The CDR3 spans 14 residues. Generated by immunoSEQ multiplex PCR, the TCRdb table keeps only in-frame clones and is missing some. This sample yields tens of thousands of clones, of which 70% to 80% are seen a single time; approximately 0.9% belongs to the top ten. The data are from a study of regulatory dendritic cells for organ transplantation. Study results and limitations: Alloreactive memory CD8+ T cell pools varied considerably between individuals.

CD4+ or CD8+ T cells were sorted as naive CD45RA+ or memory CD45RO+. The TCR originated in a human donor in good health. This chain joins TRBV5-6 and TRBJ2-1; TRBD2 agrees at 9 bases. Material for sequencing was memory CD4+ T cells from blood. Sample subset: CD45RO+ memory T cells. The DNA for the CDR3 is TGTGCCAGCAGCTTAAGCGGGGGGTGGGAAGAGCAGTTCTTC. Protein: CASSLSGGWEEQFF.